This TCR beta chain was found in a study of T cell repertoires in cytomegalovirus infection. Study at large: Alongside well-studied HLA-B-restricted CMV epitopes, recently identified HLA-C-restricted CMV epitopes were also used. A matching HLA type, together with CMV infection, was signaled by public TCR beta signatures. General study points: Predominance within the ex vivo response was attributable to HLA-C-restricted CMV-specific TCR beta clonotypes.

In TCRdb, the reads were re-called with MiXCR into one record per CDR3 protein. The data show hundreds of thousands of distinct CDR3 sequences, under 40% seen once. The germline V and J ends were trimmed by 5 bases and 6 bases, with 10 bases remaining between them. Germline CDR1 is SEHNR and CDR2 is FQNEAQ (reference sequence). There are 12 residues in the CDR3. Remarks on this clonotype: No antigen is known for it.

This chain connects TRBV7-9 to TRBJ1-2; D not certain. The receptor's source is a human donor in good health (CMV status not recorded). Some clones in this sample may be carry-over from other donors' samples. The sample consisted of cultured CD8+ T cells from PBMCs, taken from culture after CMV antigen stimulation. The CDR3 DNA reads TGTGCCAGCAGCGACCCCTGGGATGGCTACACCTTC. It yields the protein CASSDPWDGYTF.